This section outlines one T cell receptor (beta chain) sequence together with its context. Its antigen is currently unknown. The source of the sample is a study of cytomegalovirus exposure and HLA in healthy donors. PCR was performed using 60 Vbeta and 13 Jbeta primers. In the original workflow: Later, some 79 million unique TCR beta chains were counted in an analysis, and 10 million to 12 million of them were shared. Sequenced by immunoSEQ multiplex PCR; TCRdb stores in-frame clones only, minus some. V, J and clone size are those of that table, while D and trimming were read from the DNA. The sample has 130,000 to 150,000 clones; 80% to 85% are singletons. Germline V lookup: CDR1 LNHDA, CDR2 SQIVND (reference sequence). Germline trimming cut 6 bases from V and 5 bases from J; bases unmatched to any gene: 8. There are 15 residues in the CDR3. General study results and limits: Common viral pathogens were later found to be apparently linked to several of the most significant clusters. The authors reported that TCR beta sequences could predict HLA-A and HLA-B alleles. These predictions were accurate for most subjects in the first cohort.

The rearrangement uses TRBV19 and TRBJ2-1; 9 positions match TRBD1. The sequence came from a woman in her twenties or thirties in good health and CMV-seronegative. Sequenced material: PBMCs. CDR3 amino acids: CASRSTGGANNEQFF. CDR3 DNA: TGTGCCAGTAGGTCAACAGGGGGCGCGAACAATGAGCAGTTCTTC. Using reference TRBV19 and TRBJ2-1 for the parts outside the CDR3, the full variable domain is DGGITQSPKYLFRKEGQNVTLSCEQNLNHDAMYWYRQDPGQGLRLIYYSQIVNDFQKGDIAEGYSVSREKKESFPLTVTSAQKNPTAFYLCASRSTGGANNEQFFGPGTRLTVL.